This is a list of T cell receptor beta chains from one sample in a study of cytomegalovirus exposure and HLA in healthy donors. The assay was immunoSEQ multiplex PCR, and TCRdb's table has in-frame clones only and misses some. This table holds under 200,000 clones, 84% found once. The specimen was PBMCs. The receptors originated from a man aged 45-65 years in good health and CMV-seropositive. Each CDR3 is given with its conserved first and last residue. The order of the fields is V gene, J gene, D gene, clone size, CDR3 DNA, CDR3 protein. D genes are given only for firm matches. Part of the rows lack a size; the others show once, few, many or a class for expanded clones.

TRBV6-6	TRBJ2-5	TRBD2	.	TGTGCCAGCAACACCGGGACTAGCGGGACTGTCGAGACCCAGTACTTC	CASNTGTSGTVETQYF
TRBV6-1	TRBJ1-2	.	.	TGTGCCAGCAGTGAAGTCCCAGGGGCAGGGCAAAACTATGGCTACACCTTC	CASSEVPGAGQNYGYTF
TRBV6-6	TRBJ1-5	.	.	TGTGCCAGCAGTTATCGGGATAGCAATCAGCCCCAGCATTTT	CASSYRDSNQPQHF
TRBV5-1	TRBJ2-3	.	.	TGCGCCAGCAGCTTGGTGGAGGGAGTGACAGATACGCAGTATTTT	CASSLVEGVTDTQYF
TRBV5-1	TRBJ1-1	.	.	TGCGCCAGCAGGACTCAGGGAAGCACTGAAGCTTTCTTT	CASRTQGSTEAFF
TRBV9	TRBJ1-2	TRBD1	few	TGTGCCAGCAGCCCGGGACAGGGTTCCTATGGCTACACCTTC	CASSPGQGSYGYTF
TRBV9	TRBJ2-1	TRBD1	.	TGTGCCAGCAGCCACAGGGGTGGGTCCTACAATGAGCAGTTCTTC	CASSHRGGSYNEQFF
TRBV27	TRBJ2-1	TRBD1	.	TGTGCCAGCAGACTCATCGGGGGACAGGGAAAGTATCAGGAGCAGTTCTTC	CASRLIGGQGKYQEQFF
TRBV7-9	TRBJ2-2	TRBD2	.	TGTGCCAGCAGTTTGACTAGCGCGAACACCGGGGAGCTGTTTTTT	CASSLTSANTGELFF
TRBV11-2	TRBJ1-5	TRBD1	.	TGTGCCAGCAGCTTGGACAGGGGAAGTCAGCCCCAGCATTTT	CASSLDRGSQPQHF
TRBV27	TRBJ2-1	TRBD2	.	TGTGCCAGCAGTCCCCCGGGCGGGAGTCTGTGGGATGAGCAGTTCTTC	CASSPPGGSLWDEQFF